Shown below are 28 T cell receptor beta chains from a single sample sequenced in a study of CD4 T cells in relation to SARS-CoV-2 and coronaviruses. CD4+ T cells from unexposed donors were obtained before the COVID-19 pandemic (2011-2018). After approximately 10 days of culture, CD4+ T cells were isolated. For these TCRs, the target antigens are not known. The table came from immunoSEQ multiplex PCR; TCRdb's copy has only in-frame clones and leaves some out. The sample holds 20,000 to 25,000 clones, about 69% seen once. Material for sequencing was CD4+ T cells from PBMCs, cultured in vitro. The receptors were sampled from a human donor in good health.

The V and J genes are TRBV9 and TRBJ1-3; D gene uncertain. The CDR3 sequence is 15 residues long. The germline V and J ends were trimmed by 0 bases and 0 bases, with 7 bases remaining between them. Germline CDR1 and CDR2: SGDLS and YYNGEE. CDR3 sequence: CASSVGSDSGNTIYF. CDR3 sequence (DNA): TGTGCCAGCAGCGTAGGGTCTGACTCTGGAAACACCATATATTTT. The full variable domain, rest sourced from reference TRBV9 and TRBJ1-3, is DSGVTQTPKHLITATGQRVTLRCSPRSGDLSVYWYQQSLDQGLQFLIQYYNGEERAKGNILERFSAQQFPDLHSELNLSSLELGDSALYFCASSVGSDSGNTIYFGEGSWLTVV.

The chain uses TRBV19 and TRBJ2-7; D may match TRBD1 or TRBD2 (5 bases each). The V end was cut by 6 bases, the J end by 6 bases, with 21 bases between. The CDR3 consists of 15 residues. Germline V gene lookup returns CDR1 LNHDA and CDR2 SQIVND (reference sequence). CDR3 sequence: CASRTRDGSTSEQYF. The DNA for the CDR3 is TGTGCCAGTAGAACCCGGGACGGATCAACCAGCGAGCAGTACTTC. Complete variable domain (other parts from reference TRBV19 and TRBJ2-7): DGGITQSPKYLFRKEGQNVTLSCEQNLNHDAMYWYRQDPGQGLRLIYYSQIVNDFQKGDIAEGYSVSREKKESFPLTVTSAQKNPTAFYLCASRTRDGSTSEQYFGPGTRLTVT.

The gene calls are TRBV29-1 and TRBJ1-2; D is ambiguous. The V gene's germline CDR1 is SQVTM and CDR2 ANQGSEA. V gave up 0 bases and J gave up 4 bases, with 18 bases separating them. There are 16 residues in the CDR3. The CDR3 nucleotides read TGCAGCGTTGAAGATCTGGCCAGGCCGGGCCTCTATGGCTACACCTTC. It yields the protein CSVEDLARPGLYGYTF.

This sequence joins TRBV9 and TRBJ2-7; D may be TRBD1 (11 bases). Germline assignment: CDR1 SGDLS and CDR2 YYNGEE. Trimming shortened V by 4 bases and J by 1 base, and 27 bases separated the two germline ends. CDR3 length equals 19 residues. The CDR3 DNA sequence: TGTGCCAGCAGCCTCCGGACAGGGGGCCAACTAGCGGGATCCTACGAGCAGTACTTC. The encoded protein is CASSLRTGGQLAGSYEQYF.

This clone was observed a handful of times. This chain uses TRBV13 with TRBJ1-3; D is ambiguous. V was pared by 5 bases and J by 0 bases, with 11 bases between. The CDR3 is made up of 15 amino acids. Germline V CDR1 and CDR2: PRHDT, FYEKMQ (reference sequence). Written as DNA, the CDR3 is TGTGCCAGCAGCGATCGACGGCTCTCTGGAAACACCATATATTTT. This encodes CASSDRRLSGNTIYF.

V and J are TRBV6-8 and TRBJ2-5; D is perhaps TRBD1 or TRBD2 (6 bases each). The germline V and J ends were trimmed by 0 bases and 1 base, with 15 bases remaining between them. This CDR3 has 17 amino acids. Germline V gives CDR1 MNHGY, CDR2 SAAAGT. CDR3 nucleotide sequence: TGTGCCAGCAGTTACTCTTGGGGGCCGGGACTCCAAGAGACCCAGTACTTC. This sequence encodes CASSYSWGPGLQETQYF.

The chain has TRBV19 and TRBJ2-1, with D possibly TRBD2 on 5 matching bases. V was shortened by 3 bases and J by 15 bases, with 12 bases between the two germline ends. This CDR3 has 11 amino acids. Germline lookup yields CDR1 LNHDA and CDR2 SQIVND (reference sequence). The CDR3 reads CASSIPGGLFF. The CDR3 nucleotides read TGTGCCAGTAGTATCCCCGGCGGACTGTTCTTC.

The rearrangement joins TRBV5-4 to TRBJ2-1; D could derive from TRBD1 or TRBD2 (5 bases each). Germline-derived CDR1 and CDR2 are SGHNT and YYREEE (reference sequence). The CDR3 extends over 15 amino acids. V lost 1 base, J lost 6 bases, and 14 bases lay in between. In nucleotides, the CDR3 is TGTGCCAGCAGCTTGTTCGGGACCCACAGCAATGAGCAGTTCTTC. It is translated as CASSLFGTHSNEQFF. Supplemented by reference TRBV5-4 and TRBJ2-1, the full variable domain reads ETGVTQSPTHLIKTRGQQVTLRCSSQSGHNTVSWYQQALGQGPQFIFQYYREEENGRGNFPPRFSGLQFPNYSSELNVNALELDDSALYLCASSLFGTHSNEQFFGPGTRLTVL.

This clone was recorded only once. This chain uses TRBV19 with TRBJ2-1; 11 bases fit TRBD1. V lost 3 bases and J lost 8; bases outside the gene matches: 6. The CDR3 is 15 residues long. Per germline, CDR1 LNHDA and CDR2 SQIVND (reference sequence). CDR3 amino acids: CASSIGTGGQDEQFF. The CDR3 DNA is TGTGCCAGTAGTATTGGGACAGGGGGGCAAGATGAGCAGTTCTTC.

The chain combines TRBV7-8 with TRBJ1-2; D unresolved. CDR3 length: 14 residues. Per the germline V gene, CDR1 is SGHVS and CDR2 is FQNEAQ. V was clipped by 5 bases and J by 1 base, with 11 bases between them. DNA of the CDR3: TGTGCCAGCAGCCAATTACAGCATAACTATGGCTACACCTTC. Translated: CASSQLQHNYGYTF.

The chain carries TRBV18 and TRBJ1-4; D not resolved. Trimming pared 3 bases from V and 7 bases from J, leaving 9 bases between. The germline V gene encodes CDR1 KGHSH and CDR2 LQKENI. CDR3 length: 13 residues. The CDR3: CASSPETSEKLFF. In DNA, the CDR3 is TGTGCCAGCTCACCGGAGACCTCTGAAAAACTGTTTTTT.

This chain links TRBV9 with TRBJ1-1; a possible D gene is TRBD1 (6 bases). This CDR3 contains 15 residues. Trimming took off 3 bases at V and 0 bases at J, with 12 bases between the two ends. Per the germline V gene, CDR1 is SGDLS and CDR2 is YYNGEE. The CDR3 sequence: CASSGMDRLNTEAFF. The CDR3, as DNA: TGTGCCAGCAGCGGAATGGACAGACTGAACACTGAAGCTTTCTTT.

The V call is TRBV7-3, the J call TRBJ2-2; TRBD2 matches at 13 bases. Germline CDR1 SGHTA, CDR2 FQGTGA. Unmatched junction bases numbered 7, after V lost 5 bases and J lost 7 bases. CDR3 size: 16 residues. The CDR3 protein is CASSLGLAGAYGELFF. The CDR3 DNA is TGTGCCAGCAGCCTCGGACTAGCGGGAGCGTACGGGGAGCTGTTTTTT.

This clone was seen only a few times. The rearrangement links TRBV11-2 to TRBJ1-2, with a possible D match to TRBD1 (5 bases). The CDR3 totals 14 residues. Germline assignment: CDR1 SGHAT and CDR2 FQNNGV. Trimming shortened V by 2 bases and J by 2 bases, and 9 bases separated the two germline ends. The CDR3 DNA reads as TGTGCCAGCAGCTTATTATCAGGGAACTATGGCTACACCTTC. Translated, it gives CASSLLSGNYGYTF.

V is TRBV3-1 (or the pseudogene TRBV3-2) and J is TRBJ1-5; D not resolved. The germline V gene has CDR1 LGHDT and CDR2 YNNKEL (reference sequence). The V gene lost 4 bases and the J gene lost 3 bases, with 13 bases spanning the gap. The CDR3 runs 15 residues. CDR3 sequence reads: CASSLGRTANQPQHF. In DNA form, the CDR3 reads TGTGCCAGCAGCCTAGGGCGGACGGCCAATCAGCCCCAGCATTTT.

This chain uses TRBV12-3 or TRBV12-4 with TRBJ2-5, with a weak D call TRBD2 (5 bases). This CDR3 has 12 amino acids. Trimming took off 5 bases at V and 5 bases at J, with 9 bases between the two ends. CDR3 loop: CASSLTGETQYF. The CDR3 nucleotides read TGTGCCAGCAGTCTCACGGGGGAGACCCAGTACTTC.

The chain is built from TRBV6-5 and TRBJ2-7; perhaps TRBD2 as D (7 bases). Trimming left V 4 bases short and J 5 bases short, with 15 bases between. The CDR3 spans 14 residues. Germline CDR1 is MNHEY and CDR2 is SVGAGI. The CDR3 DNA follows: TGTGCCAGCAGTTCTCACTCGGGGGGCAACGAGCAGTACTTC. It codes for CASSSHSGGNEQYF.

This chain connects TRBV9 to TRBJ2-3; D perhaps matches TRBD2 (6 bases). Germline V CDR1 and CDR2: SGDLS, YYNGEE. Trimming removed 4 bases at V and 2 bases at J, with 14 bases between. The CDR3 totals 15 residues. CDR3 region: CASSRSAGLTDTQYF. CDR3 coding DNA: TGTGCCAGCAGCCGGTCAGCGGGTCTCACAGATACGCAGTATTTT. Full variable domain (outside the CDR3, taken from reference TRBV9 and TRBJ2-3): DSGVTQTPKHLITATGQRVTLRCSPRSGDLSVYWYQQSLDQGLQFLIQYYNGEERAKGNILERFSAQQFPDLHSELNLSSLELGDSALYFCASSRSAGLTDTQYFGPGTRLTVL.

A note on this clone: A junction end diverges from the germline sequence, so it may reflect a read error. CDR3 bases: TGTGCTAGCAGCTCCACTAGCGGCCAAGAGACCCAGTACTTC. Its protein product is CASSSTSGQETQYF. V is TRBV7-7 and J is TRBJ2-5, with TRBD2 matching over 8 bases. The CDR3 extends over 14 amino acids. The V gene's germline CDR1 is SSHAT and CDR2 FNYEAQ (reference sequence).

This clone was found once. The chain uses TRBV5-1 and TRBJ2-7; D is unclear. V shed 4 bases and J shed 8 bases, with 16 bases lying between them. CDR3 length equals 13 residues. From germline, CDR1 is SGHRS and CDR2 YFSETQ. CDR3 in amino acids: CASSPDKWMKQYF. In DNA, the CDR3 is TGCGCCAGCAGCCCCGACAAGTGGATGAAGCAGTACTTC.

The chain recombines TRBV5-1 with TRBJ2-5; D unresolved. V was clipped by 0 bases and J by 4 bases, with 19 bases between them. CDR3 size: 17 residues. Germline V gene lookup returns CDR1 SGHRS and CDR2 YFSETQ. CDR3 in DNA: TGCGCCAGCAGCTTGGTAGAGGTAGGGTTGGTTGGAGAGACCCAGTACTTC. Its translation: CASSLVEVGLVGETQYF.

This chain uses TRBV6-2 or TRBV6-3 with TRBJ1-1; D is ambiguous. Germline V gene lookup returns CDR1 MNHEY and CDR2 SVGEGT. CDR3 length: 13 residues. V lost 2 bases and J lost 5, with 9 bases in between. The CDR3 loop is CASSYRGNTEAFF. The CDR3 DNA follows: TGTGCCAGCAGTTACCGCGGGAATACTGAAGCTTTCTTT.

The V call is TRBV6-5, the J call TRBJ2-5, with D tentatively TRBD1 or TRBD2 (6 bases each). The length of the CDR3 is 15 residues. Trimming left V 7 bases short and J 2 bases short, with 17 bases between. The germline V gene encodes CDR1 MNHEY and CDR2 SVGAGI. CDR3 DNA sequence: TGTGCCAGCAACGATCGTCGGGGGCGTCAAGAGACCCAGTACTTC. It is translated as CASNDRRGRQETQYF.

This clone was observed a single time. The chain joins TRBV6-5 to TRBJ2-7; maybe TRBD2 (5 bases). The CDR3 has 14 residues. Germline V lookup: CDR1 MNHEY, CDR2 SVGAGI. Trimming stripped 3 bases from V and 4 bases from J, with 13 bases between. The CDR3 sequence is CASSYVARGYEQYF. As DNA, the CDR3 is TGTGCCAGCAGTTATGTAGCTCGGGGTTACGAGCAGTACTTC.

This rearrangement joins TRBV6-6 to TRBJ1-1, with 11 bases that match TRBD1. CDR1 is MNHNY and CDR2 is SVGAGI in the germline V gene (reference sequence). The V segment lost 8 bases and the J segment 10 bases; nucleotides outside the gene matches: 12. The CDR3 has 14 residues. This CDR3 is CASSLGGQGVAAFF. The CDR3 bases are TGTGCCAGCTCTCTAGGGGGACAGGGGGTTGCAGCTTTCTTT.

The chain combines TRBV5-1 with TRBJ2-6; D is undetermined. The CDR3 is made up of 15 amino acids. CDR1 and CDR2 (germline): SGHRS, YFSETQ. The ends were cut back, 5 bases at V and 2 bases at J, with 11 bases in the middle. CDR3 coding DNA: TGCGCCAGCAGGGAAGGGAATGCTGGGGCCAACGTCCTGACTTTC. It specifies CASREGNAGANVLTF. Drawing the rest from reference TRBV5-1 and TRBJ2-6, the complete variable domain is KAGVTQTPRYLIKTRGQQVTLSCSPISGHRSVSWYQQTPGQGLQFLFEYFSETQRNKGNFPGRFSGRQFSNSRSEMNVSTLELGDSALYLCASREGNAGANVLTFGAGSRLTVL.

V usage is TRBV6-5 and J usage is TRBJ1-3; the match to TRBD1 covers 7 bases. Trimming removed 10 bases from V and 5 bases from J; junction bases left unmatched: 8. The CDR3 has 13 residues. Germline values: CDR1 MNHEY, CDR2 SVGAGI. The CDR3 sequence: CATRGQSRNTIYF. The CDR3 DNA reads TGTGCCACGAGGGGGCAGAGCCGAAACACCATATATTTT.

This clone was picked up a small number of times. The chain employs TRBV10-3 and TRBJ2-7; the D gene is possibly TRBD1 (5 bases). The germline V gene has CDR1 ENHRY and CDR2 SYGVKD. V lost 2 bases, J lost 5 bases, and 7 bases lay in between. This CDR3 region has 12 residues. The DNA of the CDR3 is TGTGCCATCAGTGAGGACAGCCACGAGCAGTACTTC. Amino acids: CAISEDSHEQYF.